This TCR beta chain was captured in a study of T cells in Graves' hyperthyroidism and ophthalmopathy. As concerns this clonotype: Its antigen is currently unknown.

Regarding the study as a whole: Blood also held most thyroid clonotypes expanded beyond 0.001.

Germline V gives CDR1 SGHTA, CDR2 FQGNSA. The V gene end was trimmed by 1 base and the J gene end by 2 bases; junction bases not matched to a gene: 5. There are 16 residues in the CDR3. Researchers barred patients who had uncontrolled infection, other autoimmune disease, pregnancy or lactation. Clinical symptoms, serum thyroxine, TRAb, thyroid ultrasound and orbital computed tomography established diagnosis. Out of roughly 10 ml of fresh peripheral blood came the PBMCs. What was amplified from RNA transcripts were TCR beta CDR3 regions. HTBI primers were the set used in a first-round RT-PCR of the TCR CDR3. TCRdb recomputed calls from the multiplex PCR reads with MiXCR, one row per CDR3 protein. This table has hundreds of thousands of distinct CDR3 sequences, about 15% appearing once.

This sequence was found in a woman under 30 with Graves' hyperthyroidism. Sequencing was performed on blood. The chain has TRBV7-2 and TRBJ2-1, with 7 positions matching TRBD2. The CDR3: CASSLEWGGAYNEQFF. The CDR3 DNA sequence: TGTGCCAGCAGCTTAGAATGGGGGGGGGCCTACAATGAGCAGTTCTTC.